This T cell receptor beta chain was profiled in a study of CXCR3-negative and CXCR3-positive naive CD8 T cells. About this clonotype: What it binds is unknown.

Broader study findings: Naive cells positive for CXCR3 carried more hydrophobic TRB CDR3s than CXCR3-negative ones. Comparison of naive CXCR3-negative and CXCR3-positive cells revealed similar TRBV-TRBJ usage, while memory cells differed. The level of CXCR3 expression partially decreased after cryopreservation; the majority of assays used fresh PBMCs.

A few hundred thousand cells per CD8+ T cell subset were flow-sorted in triplicate. CD45RO-CCR7+CD27+CD95- expression identified naive CD8+ T cells. Germline V gene lookup returns CDR1 MDHEN and CDR2 SYDVKM. The CDR3 is 14 amino acids. Each TRB cDNA library was prepared by 5' RACE (with UMI labels). From the 5' RACE reads, TCRdb lists one entry per CDR3 protein and no DNA. This repertoire includes some 120,000 distinct CDR3 sequences. The sequence was collected from a human donor in good health. Some clones in this sample may be carry-over from other donors' samples. The material sequenced was naive CXCR3+ CD8+ T cells from blood. Subset in this sample: CD45RO-CCR7+CD27+CD95- naive CD8+ T cells expressing CXCR3 (TNR3+). The V call is TRBV28, the J call TRBJ1-2; TCRdb designates TRBD1, a call that cannot be tested without DNA. The CDR3 loop reads CASRNRELFGGYTF.